This T cell receptor (beta chain) was captured by sequencing in a study of cytomegalovirus exposure and HLA in healthy donors. General study results and limits: In vitro experiments confirmed that three CMV-associated chains were specific for CMV antigens. Cytomegalovirus-associated status was assigned to 164 TCR beta chains. Among TCR sequences, most were rare, though some public TCRs appeared in many donors.

Turning to this clone: The antigen remains unidentified.

V shed 0 bases, J shed 2 bases, and the junction held 8 bases outside the gene matches. The CDR3 has 17 residues. Per germline, CDR1 SGHRS and CDR2 YFSETQ. Clones were sequenced by immunoSEQ multiplex PCR, and TCRdb holds only the in-frame ones, with some missing. Among some 150,000 clones listed, roughly 90% were seen once. Donors were drawn from the approximately 110-subject validation cohort, separate from the approximately 640-subject first cohort. Source material: PBMCs. The J gene is TRBJ2-1, the V gene TRBV5-1; 7 bases agree with TRBD2. This clonotype was obtained from a young man in good health and CMV-seronegative. CDR3 residues: CASSLGYLAEPYNEQFF. The CDR3 nucleotides are TGCGCCAGCAGCTTGGGCTATCTAGCGGAACCCTACAATGAGCAGTTCTTC.